A selection of T cell receptor beta chains follows, all from one sample in a study of shared T cell receptors in the human thymus. Here immunoSEQ multiplex PCR was the method, and the copy in TCRdb shows in-frame clones only, minus some. The sample includes 600,000 or so clones, about 87% of them seen just once. In addition, the sample was reused for a study of human thymus T cells.

The source material was thymocytes. The receptors stem from a boy in the first two years of life with a congenital heart defect. CDR3s leave out the opening cysteine and the closing phenylalanine or tryptophan.

V,J,CDR3
TRBV5-6,TRBJ1-2,ASSLEGFPYGYT
TRBV19,TRBJ2-7,ASSKLAGEHYEQY
TRBV30,TRBJ1-5,AWGAHRDRNQPQH
TRBV10-3,TRBJ2-7,ATTPDSAPYEQY
TRBV11-2,TRBJ1-1,ASSLDLGRNTEAF
TRBV29-1,TRBJ2-7,SARTGREQY
TRBV2,TRBJ1-1,ASTQPRGGNTEAF
TRBV2,TRBJ2-3,ASDRGPGG
TRBV7-6,TRBJ1-3,ASSSLPGPSSGNTIY
TRBV7-9,TRBJ2-1,ASSFAGVLSSYNEQF
TRBV10-3,TRBJ2-7,AISPGQGALFYEQY
TRBV4-1,TRBJ2-3,ASRHTKTGFDTQY
TRBV25-1,TRBJ2-7,ASSDPSTGSYEQY
TRBV28,TRBJ2-7,ASSQALGEGEQY
TRBV29-1,TRBJ2-2,SVPGGDTGELF
TRBV27,TRBJ2-5,ASSLLPGAETQY
TRBV28,TRBJ1-1,ASRRGKAELVNTEAF
TRBV4-3,TRBJ2-7,ASSTHPGQDFYEQY
TRBV9,TRBJ2-1,ASSLYVRGGSYNEQF
TRBV19,TRBJ1-1,ASSIGRNTEAF
TRBV5-4,TRBJ2-3,ASSLEVAGRDTQY
TRBV28,TRBJ2-7,ATAGQGYDEQY
TRBV23-1,TRBJ2-7,ARGGARAYEQY
TRBV19,TRBJ1-1,ASTGGLMNTEAF
TRBV2,TRBJ1-6,ASSSIYRGHSPLH
TRBV6-6,TRBJ2-3,ASRPGAVADTQY
TRBV19,TRBJ2-4,ASSMDRGMDIQY
TRBV4-3,TRBJ1-5,ASSPGQFGNQPQH
TRBV6-5,TRBJ1-5,ASRPDRGQQPQH
TRBV18,TRBJ2-1,ASSPPTPNNEQF
TRBV19,TRBJ2-5,ASSIVRPGERKETQY
TRBV7-9,TRBJ2-3,ASSDGIGWAGRADTQY
TRBV10-3,TRBJ1-5,AISESERVNQPQH
TRBV29-1,TRBJ2-5,SARGGQETQY
TRBV7-9,TRBJ1-1,ASSLNGVNTEAF
TRBV11-2,TRBJ2-1,ASSLWGLAGGPSNEQF
TRBV10-3,TRBJ2-1,AIRLDGGQFTGGNEQF
TRBV6-5,TRBJ1-6,AGGGRGSDSPLH
TRBV5-4,-,ASSQGEGSYEQY
TRBV20-1,TRBJ2-1,SQNRGNEQF
TRBV19,TRBJ1-6,ASSITPGMFAPLH
TRBV6-4,TRBJ2-2,ASSVARGGGELF
TRBV6-6,TRBJ1-4,ASSLSGQGGLF
TRBV6-1,TRBJ2-5,ASLVRVSGRETQY
TRBV7-9,TRBJ2-1,ASLLREGYNEQF
TRBV5-6,TRBJ1-1,ASSLADRGAMNTEAF
TRBV29-1,TRBJ2-5,SVGTSGGETQY
TRBV2,TRBJ1-2,ASISGGGGYT
TRBV10-3,TRBJ2-3,AINTDRARDTQY
TRBV7-8,TRBJ2-2,ASSFISGRAPGELF
TRBV9,TRBJ1-1,ASSPPAGSRPF
TRBV11-2,TRBJ2-5,ASSLSETQY
TRBV9,TRBJ1-2,ASSVSSRVGTGDLYGYT
TRBV27,TRBJ2-7,ASSFSQGGSYEQY
TRBV12-5,TRBJ2-1,ASGLVNNEQF